These 13 T cell receptor beta chains were all obtained from the same sample, sequenced in a study of shared T cell receptors in the human thymus. Method: immunoSEQ multiplex PCR; TCRdb's copy keeps in-frame clones and lacks some. The table has roughly 710,000 clones, 70% to 90% seen once. A further study also used this sample, focusing on human thymus T cells.

Sequenced input: thymocytes. The receptors derive from a girl less than two years old with a congenital heart defect.

The V gene is TRBV19, the J gene TRBJ2-4, with a weak D call TRBD1 (5 bases). Germline V CDR1 and CDR2: LNHDA, SQIVND (reference sequence). CDR3 length: 18 residues. The V end was cut by 5 bases, the J end by 0 bases, with 20 bases between. CDR3 loop: CASSPFPGIYVAKNIQYF. DNA of the CDR3: TGTGCCAGTAGTCCTTTTCCAGGGATATACGTAGCCAAAAACATTCAGTACTTC.

The rearrangement links TRBV30 to TRBJ1-2, with D possibly being TRBD1 (6 bases). V dropped 3 bases and J dropped 5 bases, with 10 bases sitting between them. CDR3 length equals 12 residues. Germline CDR1 is GTSNPN and CDR2 is SVGIG (reference sequence). This chain's CDR3 is CAWRGQRYGYTF. The CDR3 DNA is TGTGCCTGGAGGGGACAACGATATGGCTACACCTTC.

The chain employs TRBV4-1 and TRBJ2-7; a possible D gene is TRBD1 (6 bases). This CDR3 has 14 residues. The V gene lost 0 bases and the J gene lost 2 bases, with 8 bases spanning the gap. Germline-derived CDR1 and CDR2 are MGHRA and YSYEKL. The CDR3 DNA reads TGCGCCAGCAGCCAAGAAAGACAGGCCTACGAGCAGTACTTC. It specifies CASSQERQAYEQYF.

This chain connects TRBV7-9 to TRBJ1-1; TRBD1 matches at 7 bases. CDR1 SEHNR and CDR2 FQNEAQ come from the germline V gene (reference sequence). Trimming removed 1 base from V and 9 bases from J; junction bases left unmatched: 8. CDR3 size: 14 residues. The CDR3 nucleotides read TGTGCCAGCAGCTTAGACGAGGGGACAGACAAAGCTTTCTTT. It encodes CASSLDEGTDKAFF.

V and J are TRBV7-2 and TRBJ2-2; 11 nucleotides agree with TRBD1. J lost 6 bases, V lost 0 bases, and 6 bases had no gene match. This CDR3 spans 17 amino acids. Germline-derived CDR1 and CDR2 are SGHTA and FQGNSA. The CDR3 sequence is CASSLALGQGVAGELFF. The CDR3 nucleotides read TGTGCCAGCAGCTTAGCGCTGGGACAGGGGGTTGCCGGGGAGCTGTTTTTT.

The chain couples TRBV28 to TRBJ2-5; a possible D gene is TRBD2 (5 bases). Germline CDR1 is MDHEN and CDR2 is SYDVKM. The CDR3 spans 17 residues. Trimming pared 1 base from V and 1 base from J, leaving 16 bases between. As DNA, the CDR3 is TGTGCCAGCAGTTTATTACCCCGGGATGGAATCCAAGAGACCCAGTACTTC. This sequence encodes CASSLLPRDGIQETQYF. Full variable domain (missing parts from reference TRBV28 and TRBJ2-5): DVKVTQSSRYLVKRTGEKVFLECVQDMDHENMFWYRQDPGLGLRLIYFSYDVKMKEKGDIPEGYSVSREKKERFSLILESASTNQTSMYLCASSLLPRDGIQETQYFGPGTRLLVL.

V gene TRBV4-3 combines with J gene TRBJ1-1; D remains ambiguous. The CDR3 runs 13 residues. The ends were cut back, 0 bases at V and 8 bases at J, with 10 bases in the middle. CDR1 is LGHNA, CDR2 YSLEER, per germline. CDR3 protein: CASSQDVRGEAFF. The CDR3 DNA reads TGCGCCAGCAGCCAAGATGTCCGGGGAGAAGCTTTCTTT.

The gene calls are TRBV7-3 and TRBJ1-1, with 11 bases aligning to TRBD1. V trimming: 5 bases; J trimming: 3 bases; junction bases outside the gene matches: 5. The CDR3 totals 15 residues. Germline values: CDR1 SGHTA, CDR2 FQGTGA. CDR3 nucleotides: TGTGCCAGCAGCCCGGGACAGGGGGAAGACACTGAAGCTTTCTTT. Its protein is CASSPGQGEDTEAFF.

This clone showed up just a few times. This chain joins TRBV28 and TRBJ2-7; D possibly corresponds to TRBD2 (5 bases). Germline lookup yields CDR1 MDHEN and CDR2 SYDVKM. The ends were cut back, 6 bases at V and 3 bases at J, with 24 bases in the middle. The CDR3 spans 17 residues. The CDR3 bases are TGTGCCAGCAGCCCCCGTTTTGAGGGCCCACAATACTACGAGCAGTACTTC. Protein: CASSPRFEGPQYYEQYF.

The genes are TRBV5-6 and TRBJ2-3; 14 positions match TRBD2. With V trimmed by 4 bases and J by 1 base, 11 bases remained unmatched. In germline, CDR1 is SGHDT, CDR2 YYEEEE. The length of the CDR3 is 19 residues. The CDR3 spells CASSASAGLAGVGTDTQYF. Here the CDR3 DNA reads TGTGCCAGCAGCGCTTCGGCGGGACTAGCGGGGGTGGGCACAGATACGCAGTATTTT. The whole variable domain, remainder taken from reference TRBV5-6 and TRBJ2-3, is DAGVTQSPTHLIKTRGQQVTLRCSPKSGHDTVSWYQQALGQGPQFIFQYYEEEERQRGNFPDRFSGHQFPNYSSELNVNALLLGDSALYLCASSASAGLAGVGTDTQYFGPGTRLTVL.

The genes are TRBV6-4 and TRBJ1-6, with TRBD1 identical over 8 bases. V shed 2 bases and J 8 bases; nucleotides not matched to a gene: 5. Germline V gives CDR1 MRHNA, CDR2 SNTAGT. The CDR3 totals 15 residues. The CDR3 loop reads CASSDHGQGHSPLHF. CDR3 DNA: TGTGCCAGCAGTGACCATGGACAGGGCCATTCACCCCTCCACTTT.

This clone was observed a few times. The rearrangement joins TRBV18 to TRBJ2-5, with D tentatively TRBD2 (5 bases). Germline V gives CDR1 KGHSH, CDR2 LQKENI. The germline V and J ends were trimmed by 5 bases and 9 bases, with 13 bases remaining between them. The CDR3 is 12 amino acids. The CDR3 is CASSFRGKAQYF. CDR3 sequence (DNA): TGTGCCAGCTCATTTCGGGGAAAGGCCCAGTACTTC.

The chain has TRBV14 and TRBJ2-6; TRBD1 is a possible D gene (6 bases). V gave up 4 bases and J gave up 4 bases, with 17 bases separating them. Looked up from germline, CDR1 is SGHDN and CDR2 is FVKESK. The CDR3 is made up of 17 amino acids. For the CDR3, the DNA is TGTGCCAGCAGCCCTAAACAGGGATCCTACGGGGCCAACGTCCTGACTTTC. Translated, it gives CASSPKQGSYGANVLTF.